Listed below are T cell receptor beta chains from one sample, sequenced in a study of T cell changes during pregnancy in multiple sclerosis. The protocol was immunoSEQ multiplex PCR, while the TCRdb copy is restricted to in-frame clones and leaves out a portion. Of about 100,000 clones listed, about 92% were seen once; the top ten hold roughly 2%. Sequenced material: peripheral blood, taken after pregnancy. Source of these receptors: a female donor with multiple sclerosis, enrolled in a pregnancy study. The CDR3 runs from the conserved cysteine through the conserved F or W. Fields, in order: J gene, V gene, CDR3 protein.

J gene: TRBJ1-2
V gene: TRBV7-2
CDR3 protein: CASSRDRVLHGYTF

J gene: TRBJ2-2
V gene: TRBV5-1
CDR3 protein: CASRSSGRASTGELFF

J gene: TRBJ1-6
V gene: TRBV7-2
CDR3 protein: CASSPVLLSPLHF

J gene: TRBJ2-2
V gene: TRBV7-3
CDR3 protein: CASSASGAYTGELFF

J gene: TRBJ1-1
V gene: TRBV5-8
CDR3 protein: CASSLGDINTEAFF

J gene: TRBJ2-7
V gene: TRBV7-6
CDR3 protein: CASSRVAGVSEQYF

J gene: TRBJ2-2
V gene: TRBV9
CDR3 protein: CASSLTGGLNGELFF

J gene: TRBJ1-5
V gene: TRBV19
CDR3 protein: CASSMPRGNQPQHF

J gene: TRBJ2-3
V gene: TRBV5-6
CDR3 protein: CASSLELAGAASTDTQYF

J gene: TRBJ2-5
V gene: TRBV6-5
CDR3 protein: CASSHREDGETQYF

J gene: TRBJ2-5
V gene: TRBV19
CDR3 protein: CASSADRGRGETQYF

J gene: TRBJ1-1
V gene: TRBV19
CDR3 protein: CASSNSHEAFF

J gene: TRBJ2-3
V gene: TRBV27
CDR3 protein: CASSYRGFRTDTQYF

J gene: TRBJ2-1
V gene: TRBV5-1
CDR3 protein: CASSGGLAGGPRNEQFF

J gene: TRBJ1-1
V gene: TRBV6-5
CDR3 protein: CASSYLGGEEAFF

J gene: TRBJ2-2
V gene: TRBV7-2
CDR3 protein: CASSLGTSGRSTGELFF

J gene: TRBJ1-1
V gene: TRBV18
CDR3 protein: CASSPTSGVNTEAFF

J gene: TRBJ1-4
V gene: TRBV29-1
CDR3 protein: CSALGATNEKLFF

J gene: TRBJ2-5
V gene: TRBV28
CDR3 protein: CASSPRRGPREVAQYF

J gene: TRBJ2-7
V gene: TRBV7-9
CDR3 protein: CASSFSGETYEQYF

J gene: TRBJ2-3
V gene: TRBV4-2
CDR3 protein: CASSQEAEAGGPDTQYF

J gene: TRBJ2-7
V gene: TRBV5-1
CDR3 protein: CASSPRAGDYEQYF

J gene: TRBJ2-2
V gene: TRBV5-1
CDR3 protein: CASSPRQGTGELFF

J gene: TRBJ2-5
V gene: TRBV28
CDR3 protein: CASSRQGNTQETQYF

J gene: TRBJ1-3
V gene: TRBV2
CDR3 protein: CASKGDRGLGNTIYF

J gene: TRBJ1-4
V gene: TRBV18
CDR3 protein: CASSPTLGGLNEKLFF

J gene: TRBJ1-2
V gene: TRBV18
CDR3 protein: CASSPGPYGYTF

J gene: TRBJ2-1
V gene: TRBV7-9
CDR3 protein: CASSHGTSGGFYEQFF

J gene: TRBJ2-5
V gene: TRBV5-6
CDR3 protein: CASSLAWGQVQETQYF

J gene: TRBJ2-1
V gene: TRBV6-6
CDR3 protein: CASSPPRDSPYNEQFF

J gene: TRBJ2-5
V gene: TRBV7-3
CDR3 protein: CASSLGPQGALQETQYF

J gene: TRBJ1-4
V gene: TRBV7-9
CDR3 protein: CASTGSGEPDNEKLFF

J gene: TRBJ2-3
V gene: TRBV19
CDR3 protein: CASSPTSGGVSSTDTQYF

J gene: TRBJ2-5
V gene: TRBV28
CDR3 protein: CASSLQGTGETQYF

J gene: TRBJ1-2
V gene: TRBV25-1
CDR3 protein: CASGPTGGIYGYTF

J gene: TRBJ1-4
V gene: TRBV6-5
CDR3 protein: CASRDTGSFEKLFF